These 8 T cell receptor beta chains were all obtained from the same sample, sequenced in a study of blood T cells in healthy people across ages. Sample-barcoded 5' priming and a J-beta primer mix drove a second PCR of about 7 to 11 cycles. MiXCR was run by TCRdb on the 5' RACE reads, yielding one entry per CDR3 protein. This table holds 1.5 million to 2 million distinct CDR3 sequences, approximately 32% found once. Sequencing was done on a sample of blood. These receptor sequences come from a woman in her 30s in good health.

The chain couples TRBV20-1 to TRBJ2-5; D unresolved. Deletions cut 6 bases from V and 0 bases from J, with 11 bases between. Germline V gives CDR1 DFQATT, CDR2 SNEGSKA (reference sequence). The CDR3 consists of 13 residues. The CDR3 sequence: CSAGREDQETQYF. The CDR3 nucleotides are TGCAGTGCGGGCAGAGAGGACCAAGAGACCCAGTACTTC.

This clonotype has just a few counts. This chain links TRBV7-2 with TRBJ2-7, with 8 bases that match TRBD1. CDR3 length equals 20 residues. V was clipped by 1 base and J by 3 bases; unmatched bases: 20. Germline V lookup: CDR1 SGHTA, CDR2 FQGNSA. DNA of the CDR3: TGTGCCAGCAGCTTAGGAACTGTCTTCGGACAGGGAGGCGCTAACTACGAGCAGTACTTC. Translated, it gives CASSLGTVFGQGGANYEQYF.

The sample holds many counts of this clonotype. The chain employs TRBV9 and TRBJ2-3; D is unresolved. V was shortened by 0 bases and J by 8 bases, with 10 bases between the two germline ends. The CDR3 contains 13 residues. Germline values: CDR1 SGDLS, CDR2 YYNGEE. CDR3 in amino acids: CASSVAGRSTQYF. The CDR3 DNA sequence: TGTGCCAGCAGCGTAGCGGGTAGAAGTACGCAGTATTTT.

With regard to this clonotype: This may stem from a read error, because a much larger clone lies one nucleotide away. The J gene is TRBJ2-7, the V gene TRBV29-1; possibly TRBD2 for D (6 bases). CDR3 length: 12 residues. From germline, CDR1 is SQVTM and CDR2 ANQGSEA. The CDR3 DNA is TGCGGCGGGGACGCCTGGTCCTACGAGCAGTACTTC. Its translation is CGGDAWSYEQYF.

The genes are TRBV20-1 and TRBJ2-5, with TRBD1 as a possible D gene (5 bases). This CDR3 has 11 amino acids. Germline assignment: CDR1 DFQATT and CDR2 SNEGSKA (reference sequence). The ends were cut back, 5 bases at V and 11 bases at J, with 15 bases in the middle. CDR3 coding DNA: TGCAGTGCTTGGGCGGACATAAGGCAGTACTTC. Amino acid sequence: CSAWADIRQYF.

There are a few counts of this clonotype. The CDR3 DNA sequence: TGTGCCAGCAGCTTGGCGATTCGGGGACCTGCAGGGAAAGCTTTCTTT. The encoded protein is CASSLAIRGPAGKAFF. V gene TRBV5-6 combines with J gene TRBJ1-1; perhaps TRBD1 as D (5 bases). Germline V gene lookup returns CDR1 SGHDT and CDR2 YYEEEE. CDR3 length: 16 residues. The ends were cut back, 0 bases at V and 9 bases at J, with 21 bases in the middle.

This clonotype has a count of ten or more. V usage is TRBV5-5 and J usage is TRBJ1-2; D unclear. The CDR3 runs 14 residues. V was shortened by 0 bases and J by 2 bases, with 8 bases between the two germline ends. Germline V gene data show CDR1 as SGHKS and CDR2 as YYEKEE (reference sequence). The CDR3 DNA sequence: TGTGCCAGCAGCTTGGGTGGAGTAAACTATGGCTACACCTTC. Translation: CASSLGGVNYGYTF.

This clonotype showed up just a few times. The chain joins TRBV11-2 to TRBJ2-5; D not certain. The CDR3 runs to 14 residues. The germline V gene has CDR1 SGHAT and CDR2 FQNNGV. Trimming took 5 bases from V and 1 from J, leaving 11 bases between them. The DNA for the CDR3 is TGTGCCAGCAGCCCTTCGAAGGCCCAAGAGACCCAGTACTTC. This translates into CASSPSKAQETQYF.